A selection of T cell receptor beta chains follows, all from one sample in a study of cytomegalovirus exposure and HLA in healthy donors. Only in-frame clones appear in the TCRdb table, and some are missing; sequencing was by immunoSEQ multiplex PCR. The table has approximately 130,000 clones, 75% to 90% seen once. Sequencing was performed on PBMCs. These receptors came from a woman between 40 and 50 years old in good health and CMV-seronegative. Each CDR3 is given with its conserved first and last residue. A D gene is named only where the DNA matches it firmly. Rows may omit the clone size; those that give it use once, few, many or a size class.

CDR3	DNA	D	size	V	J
CASSQDWGEYQPQHF	TGCGCCAGCAGCCAAGATTGGGGGGAGTATCAGCCCCAGCATTTT	-	once	TRBV4-1	TRBJ1-5
CASSQEGGPGEAFF	TGTGCCAGCAGCCAAGAAGGGGGTCCTGGTGAAGCTTTCTTT	-	-	TRBV4-2	TRBJ1-1
CASSQNGLADADTQYF	TGCGCCAGCAGCCAAAATGGCCTAGCGGACGCAGATACGCAGTATTTT	TRBD2	few	TRBV4-3	TRBJ2-3
CASSLTGAYEQYF	TGTGCCAGCAGTCTCACAGGGGCCTACGAGCAGTACTTC	TRBD1	-	TRBV27	TRBJ2-7
CASRAPYSNQPQHF	TGTGCCAGCAGAGCACCTTATAGCAATCAGCCCCAGCATTTT	-	-	TRBV2	TRBJ1-5
CASSTLGDITDTQYF	TGTGCCAGCTCTACCTTGGGGGACATTACAGATACGCAGTATTTT	-	-	TRBV27	TRBJ2-3
CASSRRDRRTEAFF	TGTGCCAGCAGTAGACGGGACAGACGGACTGAAGCTTTCTTT	TRBD1	-	TRBV27	TRBJ1-1
CASSNQVPNEQFF	TGTGCCAGTAGTAATCAGGTGCCCAATGAGCAGTTCTTC	-	-	TRBV19	TRBJ2-1
CASIRTGAGNTIYF	TGTGCCAGCATCCGGACAGGGGCTGGAAACACCATATATTTT	TRBD1	few	TRBV28	TRBJ1-3
CVVAGQGAWNEQFF	TGTGTCGTGGCGGGACAGGGGGCTTGGAATGAGCAGTTCTTC	TRBD1	few	TRBV6-1	TRBJ2-1
CASSQSLAGGGANVLTF	TGCGCCAGCAGCCAATCTCTAGCGGGAGGTGGGGCCAACGTCCTGACTTTC	TRBD2	-	TRBV4-3	TRBJ2-6
CASSEWGQDKLPQHF	TGTGCCAGCAGTGAATGGGGACAGGACAAGTTGCCCCAGCATTTT	TRBD1	-	TRBV6-1	TRBJ1-5
CASSSQQELTDTQYF	TGTGCCAGCTCATCACAGCAGGAACTCACAGATACGCAGTATTTT	-	-	TRBV18	TRBJ2-3
CASSKDSRSGRETQYF	TGTGCCAGCAGCAAAGATAGCAGGAGCGGGAGAGAGACCCAGTACTTC	-	few	TRBV21-1	TRBJ2-5
CATSIQGDRQPQHF	TGTGCCACCAGCATACAGGGGGACCGGCAGCCCCAGCATTTT	TRBD1	-	TRBV15	TRBJ1-5